These 27 T cell receptor beta chains share one sample of origin, sequenced in a study of blood T cells in healthy people across ages. Alongside a J-beta primer mix, a sample-barcoded 5' primer served in a second PCR lasting roughly 6 to 12 cycles. TCRdb passed the 5' RACE reads through MiXCR, listing each CDR3 protein once. The data contain around 1.5 million distinct CDR3 sequences, 55% to 75% of them seen just once; the ten biggest clones take up 5.5% to 8%. Sequencing used blood. Every receptor here comes from a man aged 18 to 29 in good health.

This clonotype was picked up many times. The chain links TRBV20-1 to TRBJ1-2; maybe TRBD1 (6 bases). The CDR3 has 12 amino acids. Germline V gene lookup returns CDR1 DFQATT and CDR2 SNEGSKA (reference sequence). V was clipped by 6 bases and J by 4 bases, with 12 bases between them. CDR3 coding DNA: TGCAGTGCCACCGGGACAACCTATGGCTACACCTTC. It yields the protein CSATGTTYGYTF.

CDR3 DNA: TGTGCCAGCAGTTCAACAGAGTTCATGAACACTGAAGCTTTCTTT. It yields the protein CASSSTEFMNTEAFF. V usage is TRBV12-3 or TRBV12-4 and J usage is TRBJ1-1; D is unclear. This CDR3 comprises 15 residues. The V and J ends lost 4 bases and 0 bases respectively, with 12 bases between them.

The chain joins TRBV12-3 or TRBV12-4 to TRBJ2-3, with 10 bases lining up with TRBD1. V trimming: 5 bases; J trimming: 3 bases; junction bases outside the gene matches: 5. This CDR3 is built from 15 residues. This CDR3 reads CASSNPGQGTDTQYF. The CDR3 region has the DNA TGTGCCAGCAGTAACCCGGGACAGGGGACAGATACGCAGTATTTT.

This rearrangement joins TRBV4-3 to TRBJ2-3; 8 bases map to TRBD2. This CDR3 has 16 residues. The V gene's germline CDR1 is LGHNA and CDR2 YSLEER. V lost 0 bases and J lost 0; bases outside the gene matches: 2. CDR3 amino acids: CASSQDSSGSTDTQYF. The CDR3 nucleotides read TGCGCCAGCAGCCAAGACTCTAGCGGGAGCACAGATACGCAGTATTTT.

The J gene is TRBJ2-5, the V gene TRBV7-9; D not certain. Germline CDR1 and CDR2: SEHNR and FQNEAQ (reference sequence). The length of the CDR3 is 14 residues. The ends were cut back, 5 bases at V and 2 bases at J, with 12 bases in the middle. CDR3 nucleotide sequence: TGTGCCAGCAGCCTCCCCCGGCGACAAGAGACCCAGTACTTC. Translating gives CASSLPRRQETQYF.

V usage is TRBV6-5 and J usage is TRBJ1-5; D is uncertain. The V gene's germline CDR1 is MNHEY and CDR2 SVGAGI. V lost 0 bases and J 0 bases, leaving 6 bases between the germline ends. The CDR3 sequence is 15 residues long. DNA for the CDR3: TGTGCCAGCAGTTACTCGGCATATAGCAATCAGCCCCAGCATTTT. Translating gives CASSYSAYSNQPQHF.

The V and J genes are TRBV5-1 and TRBJ1-4; D is undetermined. Per the germline V gene, CDR1 is SGHRS and CDR2 is YFSETQ. Trimming removed 0 bases from V and 6 bases from J, with 9 bases in between. The CDR3 runs to 14 residues. CDR3 loop: CASSLESTHEKLFF. In nucleotides, the CDR3 is TGCGCCAGCAGCTTGGAGAGTACACATGAAAAACTGTTTTTT.

J is TRBJ2-7 and V is TRBV18; 8 bases are shared with TRBD2. The CDR3 sequence is 15 residues long. V lost 8 bases, J lost 2 bases, and 11 bases stayed unmatched. Germline CDR1 KGHSH, CDR2 LQKENI. The CDR3 reads CASRYQLAETYEQYF. The CDR3 nucleotides are TGTGCCAGCCGGTATCAACTAGCGGAGACCTACGAGCAGTACTTC.

V and J are TRBV10-3 and TRBJ1-1; a weak D match, TRBD1 (6 bases). Trimming took 11 bases from V and 4 from J, leaving 20 bases between them. The CDR3 has 14 amino acids. Per the germline V gene, CDR1 is ENHRY and CDR2 is SYGVKD. CDR3 sequence: CAASYRGAGTEAFF. CDR3 bases: TGTGCCGCGTCGTATCGGGGGGCGGGCACTGAAGCTTTCTTT.

The chain carries TRBV4-3 and TRBJ1-4, with unresolved D. V was pared by 4 bases and J by 4 bases, with 13 bases between. The CDR3 is made up of 15 amino acids. Per the germline V gene, CDR1 is LGHNA and CDR2 is YSLEER. Written as DNA, the CDR3 is TGCGCCAGCAGCCGACGCGCCCTCGTTAATGAAAAACTGTTTTTT. The encoded protein is CASSRRALVNEKLFF.

The CDR3 reads CASSVSGQGASVAGPYNEQFF. In nucleotides, the CDR3 is TGTGCCAGCAGTGTATCGGGACAGGGGGCAAGCGTCGCGGGCCCCTACAATGAGCAGTTCTTC. The chain has TRBV2 and TRBJ2-1, with 12 nucleotides matching TRBD1. Trimming at V came to 4 bases and at J to 2 bases, leaving 18 bases not matched to a gene. The CDR3 has 21 amino acids. Germline V CDR1 and CDR2: SNHLY, FYNNEI.

The chain joins TRBV7-9 to TRBJ2-4, with 9 bases that match TRBD1. The assigned J gene may be wrong: the sequence end matches TRBJ2-7 better. The CDR3 loop spans 14 amino acids. The germline gives CDR1 SEHNR, CDR2 FQNEAQ (reference sequence). This chain's CDR3 is CASSDRDRENEQYF. The CDR3 bases are TGTGCCAGCAGCGATAGGGACAGGGAAAACGAGCAGTACTTC.

The chain recombines TRBV13 with TRBJ1-1, with D hard to call. V gave up 5 bases and J gave up 5 bases, with 18 bases separating them. The CDR3 runs 15 residues. CDR1 is PRHDT and CDR2 is FYEKMQ in the germline V gene (reference sequence). Written as DNA, the CDR3 is TGTGCCAGCAGCCCGAGGGCCCAGTTGGTTACTGAAGCTTTCTTT. Translation gives CASSPRAQLVTEAFF.

The CDR3 sequence is CSASGLAGGLHEQYF. The CDR3 bases are TGCAGCGCATCGGGACTAGCGGGGGGACTCCACGAGCAGTACTTC. V usage is TRBV29-1 and J usage is TRBJ2-4, with 15 bases matching TRBD2. TRBJ2-7 explains the end of the DNA better; the J call may be wrong. The CDR3 has 15 residues. CDR1 SQVTM and CDR2 ANQGSEA come from the germline V gene.

The chain has TRBV29-1 and TRBJ2-6; the match to TRBD1 covers 9 bases. Germline-derived CDR1 and CDR2 are SQVTM and ANQGSEA. V shed 4 bases, J shed 0 bases, and the junction held 4 bases outside the gene matches. CDR3 length: 16 amino acids. CDR3 in DNA: TGCAGCGTTGTGGGACAGGGTGTCTCTGGGGCCAACGTCCTGACTTTC. It codes for CSVVGQGVSGANVLTF.

The V gene is TRBV25-1, the J gene TRBJ2-7, with D perhaps matching TRBD2 (5 bases). CDR3 size: 13 residues. With 5 bases removed from V and 3 bases from J, the gap between germline ends came to 11 bases. Germline V gene sequence: CDR1 MGHDK, CDR2 SYGVNS. This CDR3 reads CASSNGNYYEQYF. In nucleotides, the CDR3 is TGTGCCAGCAGTAACGGGAATTACTACGAGCAGTACTTC.

The chain carries TRBV4-2 and TRBJ1-2, with D unresolved. V shed 0 bases and J shed 7 bases, with 6 bases lying between them. The CDR3 loop spans 12 amino acids. The germline V gene encodes CDR1 LGHNA and CDR2 YNFKEQ. For the CDR3, the DNA is TGTGCCAGCAGCCAAGAATCCCCTGGCTACACCTTC. It codes for CASSQESPGYTF.

The rearrangement links TRBV4-1 to TRBJ2-7; 7 nucleotides agree with TRBD1. V was clipped by 1 base and J by 6 bases; unmatched bases: 3. Germline V lookup: CDR1 MGHRA, CDR2 YSYEKL. The CDR3 extends over 13 amino acids. The CDR3 sequence: CASSQVTGSEQYF. The CDR3 nucleotides are TGCGCCAGCAGCCAAGTGACAGGGTCCGAGCAGTACTTC.

This chain uses TRBV29-1 with TRBJ2-7, with D unclear. The CDR3 extends over 12 amino acids. The germline V gene encodes CDR1 SQVTM and CDR2 ANQGSEA. The V end lost 4 bases, the J end lost 3 bases, and 10 bases lay between the germline ends. CDR3 in amino acids: CSVARQNYEQYF. In DNA form, the CDR3 reads TGCAGCGTTGCCCGGCAGAACTACGAGCAGTACTTC.

J is TRBJ2-3 and V is TRBV7-2; TRBD2 agrees at 8 bases. The V and J ends lost 7 bases and 0 bases, in that order; junction bases with no gene match: 3. The CDR3 is made up of 14 amino acids. The germline CDR1 and CDR2 sequences are SGHTA and FQGNSA. The CDR3: CASMGLGSTDTQYF. The CDR3 nucleotides are TGTGCCAGCATGGGACTAGGGAGCACAGATACGCAGTATTTT.

V is TRBV6-2 or TRBV6-3 and J is TRBJ1-6; D possibly corresponds to TRBD1 (6 bases). This CDR3 has 14 residues. V dropped 2 bases and J dropped 6 bases, with 8 bases sitting between them. Looked up from germline, CDR1 is MNHEY and CDR2 is SVGEGT. The DNA of the CDR3 is TGTGCCAGCAGTTACATAGGGGGTAATTCACCCCTCCACTTT. Translating gives CASSYIGGNSPLHF.

The rearrangement uses TRBV5-6 and TRBJ2-1, with D perhaps TRBD2 (6 bases). This CDR3 contains 16 residues. The germline V gene encodes CDR1 SGHDT and CDR2 YYEEEE. Trimming removed 4 bases from V and 7 bases from J, with 21 bases in between. This CDR3 reads CASSPVVTSLFNEQFF. CDR3 DNA sequence: TGTGCCAGCAGCCCAGTGGTGACTAGTCTTTTTAATGAGCAGTTCTTC.

The chain has TRBV6-1 and TRBJ2-2; a possible D gene is TRBD2 (6 bases). CDR1 and CDR2 from the germline V gene are MNHNS and SASEGT. The CDR3 length is 15 residues. V lost 1 base and J lost 4, with 10 bases in between. The CDR3 DNA sequence: TGTGCCAGCAGTGAAGTCGGGAGAACCACCGGGGAGCTGTTTTTT. Its translation: CASSEVGRTTGELFF.

The chain has TRBV4-1 and TRBJ2-2; perhaps TRBD1 as D (6 bases). Germline assignment: CDR1 MGHRA and CDR2 YSYEKL. V was shortened by 4 bases and J by 6 bases, with 21 bases between the two germline ends. This CDR3 comprises 17 residues. The CDR3 DNA is TGCGCCAGCAGCCTCTCCAGGGGCGGTTTACAGGCCGGGGAGCTGTTTTTT. Amino acid sequence: CASSLSRGGLQAGELFF.

This sequence joins TRBV18 and TRBJ2-1; 8 bases are a match to TRBD1. Germline loops: CDR1 KGHSH, CDR2 LQKENI. This CDR3 comprises 16 residues. V lost 5 bases to trimming and J lost 1 base; unmatched junction nucleotides: 7. CDR3 in DNA: TGTGCCAGCTCAACCCGGGACAGGATTTCCTACAATGAGCAGTTCTTC. Amino acids: CASSTRDRISYNEQFF.

The chain carries TRBV5-1 and TRBJ2-7, with D possibly being TRBD1 or TRBD2 (6 bases each). From germline, CDR1 is SGHRS and CDR2 YFSETQ. The ends were cut back, 4 bases at V and 8 bases at J, with 16 bases in the middle. CDR3 length equals 13 residues. The CDR3, as DNA: TGCGCCAGCAGCAGAGGGGGGAACAACAAGCAGTACTTC. It specifies CASSRGGNNKQYF.

This sequence joins TRBV29-1 and TRBJ1-2, with TRBD1 as a possible D gene (5 bases). CDR1 is SQVTM, CDR2 ANQGSEA, per germline. The ends were cut back, 1 base at V and 3 bases at J, with 12 bases in the middle. This CDR3 is 14 amino acids long. The CDR3 region is CSVEALQAYYGYTF. CDR3 sequence (DNA): TGCAGCGTTGAAGCATTACAGGCCTACTATGGCTACACCTTC.